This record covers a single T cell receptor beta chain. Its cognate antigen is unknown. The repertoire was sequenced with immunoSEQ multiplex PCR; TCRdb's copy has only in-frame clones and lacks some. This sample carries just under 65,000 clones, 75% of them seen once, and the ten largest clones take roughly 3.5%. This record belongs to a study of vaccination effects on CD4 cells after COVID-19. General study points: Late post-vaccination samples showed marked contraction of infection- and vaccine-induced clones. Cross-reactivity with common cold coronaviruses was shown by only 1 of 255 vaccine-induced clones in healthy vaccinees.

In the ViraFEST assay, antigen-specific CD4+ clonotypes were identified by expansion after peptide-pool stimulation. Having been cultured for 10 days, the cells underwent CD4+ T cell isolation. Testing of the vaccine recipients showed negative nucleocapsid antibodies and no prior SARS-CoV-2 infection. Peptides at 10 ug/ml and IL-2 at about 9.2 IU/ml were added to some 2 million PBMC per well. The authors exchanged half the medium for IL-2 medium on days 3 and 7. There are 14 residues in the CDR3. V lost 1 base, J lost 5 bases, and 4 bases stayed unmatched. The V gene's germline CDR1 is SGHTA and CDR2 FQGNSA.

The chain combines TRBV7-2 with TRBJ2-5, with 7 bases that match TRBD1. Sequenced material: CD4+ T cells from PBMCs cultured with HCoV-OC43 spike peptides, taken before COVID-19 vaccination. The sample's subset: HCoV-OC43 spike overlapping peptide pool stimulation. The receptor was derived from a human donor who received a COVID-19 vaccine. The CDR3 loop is CASSLDRGWETQYF. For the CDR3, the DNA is TGTGCCAGCAGCTTAGACAGGGGTTGGGAGACCCAGTACTTC.